The clone carrying this T cell receptor (beta chain) was found a few times. Its antigen is not known. This entry belongs to a study of T cell repertoires in cytomegalovirus infection. Overall study: Alongside well-studied HLA-B-restricted CMV epitopes, recently identified HLA-C-restricted CMV epitopes were also used. From public TCR beta signatures came an indication of both CMV infection and matching HLA type. Study findings and constraints: The ex vivo response was dominated by HLA-C-restricted CMV-specific TCR beta clonotypes. Frequencies of public TCR beta families were cumulated, and this identified carriers of CMV plus the relevant HLA.

TCRdb called the reads again in MiXCR, with one record for every CDR3 protein. The sample contains fewer than 900,000 distinct CDR3 sequences, just under 30% of which appear only once. J gave up 4 bases and V 4 bases, and 3 bases lay outside the gene matches. The CDR3 has 14 residues. Germline V gene sequence: CDR1 MNHEY, CDR2 SMNVEV (reference sequence). Specimen: cultured CD8+ T cells from PBMCs, collected from culture after CMV antigen stimulation. This sequence joins TRBV27 and TRBJ1-4, with 7 bases aligning to TRBD1. This receptor was identified in a human donor in good health (CMV status not recorded). Some clones in this sample may be carry-over from other donors' samples. The CDR3, as DNA: TGTGCCAGCAGTTCCGACAGGGTTAATGAAAAACTGTTTTTT. It codes for CASSSDRVNEKLFF.